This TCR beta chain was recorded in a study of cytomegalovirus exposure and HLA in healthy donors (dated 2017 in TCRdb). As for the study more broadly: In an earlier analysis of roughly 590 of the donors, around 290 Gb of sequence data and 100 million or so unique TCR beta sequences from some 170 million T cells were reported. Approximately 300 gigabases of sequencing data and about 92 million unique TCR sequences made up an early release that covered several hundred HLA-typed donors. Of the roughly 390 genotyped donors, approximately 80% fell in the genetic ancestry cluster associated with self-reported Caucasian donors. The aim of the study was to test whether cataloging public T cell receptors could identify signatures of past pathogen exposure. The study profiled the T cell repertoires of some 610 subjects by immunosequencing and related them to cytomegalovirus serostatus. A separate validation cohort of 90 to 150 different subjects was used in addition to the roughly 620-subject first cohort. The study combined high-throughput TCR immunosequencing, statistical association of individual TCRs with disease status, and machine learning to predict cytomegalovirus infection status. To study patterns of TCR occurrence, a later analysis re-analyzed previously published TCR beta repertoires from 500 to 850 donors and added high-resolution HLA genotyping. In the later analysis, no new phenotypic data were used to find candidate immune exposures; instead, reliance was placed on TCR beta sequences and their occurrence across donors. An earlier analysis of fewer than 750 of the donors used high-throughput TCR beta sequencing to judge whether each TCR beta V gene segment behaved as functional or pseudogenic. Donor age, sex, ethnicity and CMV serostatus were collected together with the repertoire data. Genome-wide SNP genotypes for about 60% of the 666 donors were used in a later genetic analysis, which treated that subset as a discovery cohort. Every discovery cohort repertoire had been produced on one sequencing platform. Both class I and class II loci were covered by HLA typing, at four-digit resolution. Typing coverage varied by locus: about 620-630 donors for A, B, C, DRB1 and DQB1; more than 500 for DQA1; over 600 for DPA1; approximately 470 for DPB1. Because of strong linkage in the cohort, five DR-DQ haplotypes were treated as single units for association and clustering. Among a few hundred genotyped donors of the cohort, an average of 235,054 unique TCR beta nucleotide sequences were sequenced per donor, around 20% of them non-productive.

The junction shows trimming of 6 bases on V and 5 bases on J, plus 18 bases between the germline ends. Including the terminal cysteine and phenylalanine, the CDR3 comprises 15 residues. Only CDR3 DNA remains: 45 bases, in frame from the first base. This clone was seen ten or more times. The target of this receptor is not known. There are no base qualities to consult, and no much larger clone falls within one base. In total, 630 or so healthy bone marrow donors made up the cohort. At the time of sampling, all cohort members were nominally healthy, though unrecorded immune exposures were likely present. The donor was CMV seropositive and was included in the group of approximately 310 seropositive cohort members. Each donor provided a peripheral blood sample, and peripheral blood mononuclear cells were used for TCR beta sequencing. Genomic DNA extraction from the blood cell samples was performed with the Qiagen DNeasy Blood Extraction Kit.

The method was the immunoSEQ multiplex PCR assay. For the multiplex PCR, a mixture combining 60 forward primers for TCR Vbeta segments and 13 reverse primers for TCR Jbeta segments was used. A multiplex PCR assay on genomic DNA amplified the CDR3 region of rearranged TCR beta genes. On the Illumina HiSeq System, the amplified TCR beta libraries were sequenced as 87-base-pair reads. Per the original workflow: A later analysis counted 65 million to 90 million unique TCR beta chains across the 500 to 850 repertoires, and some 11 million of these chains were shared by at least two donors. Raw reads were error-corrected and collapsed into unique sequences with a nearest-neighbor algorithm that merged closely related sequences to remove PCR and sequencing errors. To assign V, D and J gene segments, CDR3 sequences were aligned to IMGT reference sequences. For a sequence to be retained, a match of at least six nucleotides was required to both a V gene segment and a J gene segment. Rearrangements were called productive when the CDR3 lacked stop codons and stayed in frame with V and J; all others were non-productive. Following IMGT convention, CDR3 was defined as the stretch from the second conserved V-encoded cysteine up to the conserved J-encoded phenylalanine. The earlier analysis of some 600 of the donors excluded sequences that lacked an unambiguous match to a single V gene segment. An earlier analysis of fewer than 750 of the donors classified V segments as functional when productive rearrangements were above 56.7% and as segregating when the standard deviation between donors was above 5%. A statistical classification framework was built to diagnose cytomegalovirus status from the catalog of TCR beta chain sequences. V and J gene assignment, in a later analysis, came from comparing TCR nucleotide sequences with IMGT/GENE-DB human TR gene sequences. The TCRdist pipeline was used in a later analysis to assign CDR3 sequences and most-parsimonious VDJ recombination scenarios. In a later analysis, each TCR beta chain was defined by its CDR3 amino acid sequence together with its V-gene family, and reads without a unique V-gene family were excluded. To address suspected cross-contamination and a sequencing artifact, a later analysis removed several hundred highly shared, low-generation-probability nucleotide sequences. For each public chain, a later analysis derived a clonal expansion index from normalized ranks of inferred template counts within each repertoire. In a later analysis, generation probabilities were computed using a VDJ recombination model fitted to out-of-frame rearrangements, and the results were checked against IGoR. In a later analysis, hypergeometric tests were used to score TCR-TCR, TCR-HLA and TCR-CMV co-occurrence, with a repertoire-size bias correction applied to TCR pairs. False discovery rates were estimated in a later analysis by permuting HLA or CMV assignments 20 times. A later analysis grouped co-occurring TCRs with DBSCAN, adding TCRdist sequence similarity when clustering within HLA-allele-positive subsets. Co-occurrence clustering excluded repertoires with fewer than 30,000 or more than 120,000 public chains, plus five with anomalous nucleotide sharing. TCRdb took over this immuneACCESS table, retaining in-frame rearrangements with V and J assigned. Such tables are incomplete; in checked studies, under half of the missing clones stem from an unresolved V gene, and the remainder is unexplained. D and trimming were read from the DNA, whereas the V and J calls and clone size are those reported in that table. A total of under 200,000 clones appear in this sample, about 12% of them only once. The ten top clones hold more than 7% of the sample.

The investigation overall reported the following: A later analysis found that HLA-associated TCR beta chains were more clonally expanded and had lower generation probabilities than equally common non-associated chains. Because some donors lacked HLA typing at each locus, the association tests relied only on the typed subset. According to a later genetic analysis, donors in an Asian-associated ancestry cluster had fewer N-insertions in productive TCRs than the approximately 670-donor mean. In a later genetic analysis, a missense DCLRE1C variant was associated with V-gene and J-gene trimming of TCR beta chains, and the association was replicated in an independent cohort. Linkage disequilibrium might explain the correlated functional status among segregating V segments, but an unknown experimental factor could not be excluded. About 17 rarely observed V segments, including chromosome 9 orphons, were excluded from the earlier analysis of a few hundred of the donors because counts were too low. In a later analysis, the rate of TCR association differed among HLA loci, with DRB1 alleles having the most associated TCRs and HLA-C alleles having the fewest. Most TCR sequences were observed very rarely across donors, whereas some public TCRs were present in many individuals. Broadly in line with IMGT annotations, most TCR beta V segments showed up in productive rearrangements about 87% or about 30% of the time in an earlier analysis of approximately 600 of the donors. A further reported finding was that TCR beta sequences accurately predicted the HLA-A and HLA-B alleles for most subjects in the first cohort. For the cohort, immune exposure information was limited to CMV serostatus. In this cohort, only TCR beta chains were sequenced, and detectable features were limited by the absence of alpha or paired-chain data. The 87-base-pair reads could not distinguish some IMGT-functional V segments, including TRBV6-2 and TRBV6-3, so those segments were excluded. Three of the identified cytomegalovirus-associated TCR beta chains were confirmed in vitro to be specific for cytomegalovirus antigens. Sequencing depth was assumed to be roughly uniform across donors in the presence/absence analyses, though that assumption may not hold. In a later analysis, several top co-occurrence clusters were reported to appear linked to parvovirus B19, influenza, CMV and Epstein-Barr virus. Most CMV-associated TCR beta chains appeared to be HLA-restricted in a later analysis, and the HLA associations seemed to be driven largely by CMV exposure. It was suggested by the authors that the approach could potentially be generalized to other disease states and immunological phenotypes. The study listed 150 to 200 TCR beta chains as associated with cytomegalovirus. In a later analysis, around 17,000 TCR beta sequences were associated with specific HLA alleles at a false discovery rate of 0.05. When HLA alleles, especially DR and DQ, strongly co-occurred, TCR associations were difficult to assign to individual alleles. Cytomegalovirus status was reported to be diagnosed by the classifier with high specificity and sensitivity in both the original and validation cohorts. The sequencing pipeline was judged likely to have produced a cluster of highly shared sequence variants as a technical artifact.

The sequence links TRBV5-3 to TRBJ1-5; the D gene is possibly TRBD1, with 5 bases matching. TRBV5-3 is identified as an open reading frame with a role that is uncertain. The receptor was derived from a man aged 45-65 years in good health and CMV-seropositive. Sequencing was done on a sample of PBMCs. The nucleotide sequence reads TGTGCCAGAACCCTCTACCGGGACTGGGATCAGCCCCAGCATTTT. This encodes CARTLYRDWDQPQHF.